The 12 T cell receptor beta chains below were found in one sample sequenced in a study of control samples from healthy donors and cancer patients. Profiled with immunoSEQ multiplex PCR; TCRdb holds only in-frame clones, not every one. This sample has some 37,000 clones, with around 90% found just once. Sequenced sample: blood. The receptor source for this set is a woman between 50 and 59 years old in good health.

This clone has a single count. At one end the junction does not follow the germline gene, possibly because of a read error. The chain joins TRBV27 to TRBJ1-5; D is undetermined. This CDR3 is 13 amino acids long. Germline loops: CDR1 MNHEY, CDR2 SMNVEV (reference sequence). The CDR3 nucleotides are TGTGCCAGCAGTCTATCCCGTGTCGGGCCCCAGCATTTT. This gives the protein CASSLSRVGPQHF.

The J gene is TRBJ2-7, the V gene TRBV6-2 or TRBV6-3; TRBD2 matches 9 bases. The V and J ends lost 5 bases and 4 bases, in that order; junction bases with no gene match: 15. Germline V gene sequence: CDR1 MNHEY, CDR2 SVGEGT. This CDR3 contains 17 residues. The CDR3 loop reads CASSPWNPSGAIYEQYF. The CDR3 coding sequence is TGTGCCAGCAGTCCCTGGAATCCTAGCGGGGCGATATACGAGCAGTACTTC.

The chain recombines TRBV3-1 (or the pseudogene TRBV3-2) with TRBJ2-2, with 8 bases lining up with TRBD1. Germline values: CDR1 LGHDT, CDR2 YNNKEL (reference sequence). This CDR3 region has 15 residues. The V segment lost 1 base and the J segment 7 bases; nucleotides outside the gene matches: 5. The CDR3 sequence: CASSQGTGYIGELFF. DNA of the CDR3: TGTGCCAGCAGCCAAGGGACAGGGTATATCGGGGAGCTGTTTTTT.

The rearrangement joins TRBV19 to TRBJ1-1; a weak D match, TRBD1 (5 bases). Germline CDR1 and CDR2: LNHDA and SQIVND (reference sequence). The V gene lost 1 base and the J gene lost 7 bases, with 13 bases spanning the gap. The CDR3 is made up of 14 amino acids. The CDR3 spells CASSIGGGAVEAFF. The CDR3 DNA follows: TGTGCCAGTAGTATAGGGGGAGGGGCCGTTGAAGCTTTCTTT.

The DNA of the CDR3 is TGTGCCAGCACCCCAACCCGACAGGCCGGGGAGCTGTTTTTT. Translated: CASTPTRQAGELFF. The chain is built from TRBV28 and TRBJ2-2, with D perhaps TRBD1 (6 bases). The CDR3 loop spans 14 amino acids. V lost 7 bases to trimming and J lost 6 bases, with 15 bases between them. Germline V gene lookup returns CDR1 MDHEN and CDR2 SYDVKM.

The chain employs TRBV29-1 and TRBJ2-7, with TRBD2 identical over 8 bases. The germline V gene encodes CDR1 SQVTM and CDR2 ANQGSEA. The CDR3 consists of 13 residues. The V gene end was trimmed by 4 bases and the J gene end by 7 bases; junction bases not matched to a gene: 9. CDR3 nucleotides: TGCAGCGTTGGGGTCGGGGGGGTATCGGAGCAGTACTTC. Translation: CSVGVGGVSEQYF.

The rearrangement uses TRBV4-3 and TRBJ1-3; D gene unclear. The CDR3 runs to 14 residues. V was shortened by 4 bases and J by 6 bases, with 13 bases between the two germline ends. CDR1 is LGHNA, CDR2 YSLEER, per germline. The CDR3 coding sequence is TGCGCCAGCAGCCGGGCCAACCAGGAAAACACCATATATTTT. Amino acids: CASSRANQENTIYF.

J is TRBJ1-2 and V is TRBV3-1 (or the pseudogene TRBV3-2); 8 bases are a match to TRBD1. The V segment lost 0 bases and the J segment 4 bases; nucleotides outside the gene matches: 7. This CDR3 has 16 amino acids. CDR1 and CDR2 from the germline V gene are LGHDT and YNNKEL (reference sequence). The CDR3 nucleotides read TGTGCCAGCAGCCAAGATATGGCAGGGGGCGGCTATGGCTACACCTTC. This translates into CASSQDMAGGGYGYTF.

This clone was counted between two and nine times. DNA of the CDR3: TGTGCCAGCAGCTTACTGGGCACAGATACGCAGTATTTT. This codes for CASSLLGTDTQYF. This sequence joins TRBV7-8 and TRBJ2-3; D not certain. Germline V gene data show CDR1 as SGHVS and CDR2 as FQNEAQ. This CDR3 contains 13 residues. Trimming stripped 2 bases from V and 1 base from J, with 4 bases between. Based on the CDR3 plus reference TRBV7-8 and TRBJ2-3, the full variable domain is GAGVSQSPRYKVAKRGQDVALRCDPISGHVSLFWYQQALGQGPEFLTYFQNEAQLDKSGLPSDRFFAERPEGSVSTLKIQRTQQEDSAVYLCASSLLGTDTQYFGPGTRLTVL.

The chain couples TRBV6-2 or TRBV6-3 to TRBJ2-7; 9 nucleotides line up with TRBD1. Germline assignment: CDR1 MNHEY and CDR2 SVGEGT. V was clipped by 4 bases and J by 6 bases; unmatched bases: 10. The CDR3 consists of 15 residues. CDR3 sequence: CASSSTGQGIAEQYF. CDR3 DNA: TGTGCCAGCAGTTCAACGGGACAGGGAATCGCCGAGCAGTACTTC.

A single count supports this clone. The J gene is TRBJ2-7, the V gene TRBV2; possible D gene TRBD1, 6 bases. This CDR3 comprises 16 residues. Trimming removed 1 base from V and 2 bases from J, with 15 bases in between. Germline V CDR1 and CDR2: SNHLY, FYNNEI. This CDR3 is CASSEEAGTTTYEQYF. The CDR3 DNA reads as TGTGCCAGCAGTGAAGAAGCTGGGACAACTACCTACGAGCAGTACTTC.

CDR3 DNA sequence: TGTGCCATCATCCCTGGCTCTGGAAACACCATATATTTT. Amino acids: CAIIPGSGNTIYF. This sequence joins TRBV10-3 and TRBJ1-3; D is unclear. The CDR3 has 13 amino acids. Per germline, CDR1 ENHRY and CDR2 SYGVKD. V gave up 7 bases and J gave up 0 bases, with 7 bases separating them.